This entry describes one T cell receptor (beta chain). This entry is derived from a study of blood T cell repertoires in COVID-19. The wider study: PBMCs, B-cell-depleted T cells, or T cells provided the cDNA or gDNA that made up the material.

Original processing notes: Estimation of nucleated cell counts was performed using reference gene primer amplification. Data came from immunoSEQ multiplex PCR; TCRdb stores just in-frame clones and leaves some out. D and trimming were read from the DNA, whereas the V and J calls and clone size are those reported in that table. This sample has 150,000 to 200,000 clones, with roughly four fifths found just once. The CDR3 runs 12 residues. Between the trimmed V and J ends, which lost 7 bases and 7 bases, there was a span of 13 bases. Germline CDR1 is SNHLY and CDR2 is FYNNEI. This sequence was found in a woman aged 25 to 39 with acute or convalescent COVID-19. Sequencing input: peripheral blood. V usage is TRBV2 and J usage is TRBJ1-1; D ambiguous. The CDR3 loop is CASTEYQFEAFF. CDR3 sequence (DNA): TGTGCCAGCACTGAGTATCAGTTTGAAGCTTTCTTT.